These 15 T cell receptor beta chains were all obtained from the same sample, sequenced in a study of shared clonotypes between healthy human individuals. Measured with immunoSEQ multiplex PCR; TCRdb has only the in-frame clones, and not every one. The top ten clones hold over 9.5% of a sample with about 490,000 clones, 81% of them seen once. The material sequenced was PBMCs. Receptor source: a woman between 40 and 55 years old in good health. Some clones in this sample may be carry-over from other donors' samples.

The chain links TRBV7-2 to TRBJ2-5; 8 bases agree with TRBD2. Germline V lookup: CDR1 SGHTA, CDR2 FQGNSA. Germline trimming cut 6 bases from V and 5 bases from J; bases unmatched to any gene: 11. The CDR3 contains 15 residues. This CDR3 is CASSSTSGSVETQYF. For the CDR3, the DNA is TGTGCCAGCAGTTCAACCAGCGGGAGTGTGGAGACCCAGTACTTC.

The chain couples TRBV4-1 to TRBJ1-2; D possibly corresponds to TRBD1 (6 bases). The CDR3 contains 15 residues. The V gene's germline CDR1 is MGHRA and CDR2 YSYEKL. V shed 3 bases and J shed 8 bases, with 19 bases lying between them. The DNA for the CDR3 is TGCGCCAGCAGCCAGCCCGGGACATCGCGCGCGGGCTACACCTTC. This translates into CASSQPGTSRAGYTF.

The CDR3 loop is CASSLNQGQATYEQYF. The CDR3 bases are TGTGCCAGCTCACTAAACCAAGGACAGGCAACCTACGAGCAGTACTTC. The chain combines TRBV18 with TRBJ2-7, with 7 bases identical to TRBD1. V shed 4 bases and J 2 bases; nucleotides not matched to a gene: 11. From germline, CDR1 is KGHSH and CDR2 LQKENI. CDR3 length: 16 amino acids.

J is TRBJ2-1 and V is TRBV30, with 14 nucleotides matching TRBD2. The V segment lost 4 bases and the J segment 6 bases; nucleotides outside the gene matches: 5. From germline, CDR1 is GTSNPN and CDR2 SVGIG (reference sequence). The CDR3 spans 15 residues. DNA for the CDR3: TGTGCCTGGACCCCGGGACTAGCGGGAGTCAATGAGCAGTTCTTC. Its translation: CAWTPGLAGVNEQFF.

The chain employs TRBV4-3 and TRBJ2-1; 9 bases align to TRBD2. The germline V gene encodes CDR1 LGHNA and CDR2 YSLEER. J was trimmed by 2 bases and V by 4 bases; bases with no gene match: 6. The length of the CDR3 is 16 residues. The chain's CDR3 is CASSPVAGDAYNEQFF. CDR3 bases: TGCGCCAGCAGCCCAGTAGCGGGAGATGCCTACAATGAGCAGTTCTTC.

Note on this clone: A far larger clone is one base from this, pointing to a likely read error. The sample has other DNA sequences that encode this CDR3 too. DNA for the CDR3: TGTGCCAGCAGCCCTCTGCTCACAGGGGAGCTGTTTTTT. Translating it yields CASSPLLTGELFF. This chain joins TRBV13 and TRBJ2-2, with unresolved D. Per the germline V gene, CDR1 is PRHDT and CDR2 is FYEKMQ (reference sequence). With 5 bases removed from V and 8 bases from J, the gap between germline ends came to 12 bases. The CDR3 runs 13 residues.

Turning to this clone: This is likely an artifact of a read error, given a far larger clone one base away. The chain joins TRBV30 to TRBJ1-5, with 7 bases identical to TRBD1. The CDR3 sequence is 15 residues long. Germline V gene data show CDR1 as GTSNPN and CDR2 as SVGIG (reference sequence). The chain's CDR3 is CAWSLRTGGNQPLHF. CDR3 nucleotides: TGTGCCTGGAGCCTTCGGACAGGAGGCAATCAGCCCCTGCATTTT.

The chain employs TRBV9 and TRBJ2-7, with D perhaps being TRBD1 or TRBD2 (5 bases each). The CDR3 spans 14 residues. V was cut by 1 base and J by 5 bases, with 13 bases left in between. Germline CDR1 reads SGDLS; CDR2 reads YYNGEE. This chain's CDR3 is CASSVTMTGHEQYF. CDR3 in DNA: TGTGCCAGCAGCGTAACCATGACGGGACACGAGCAGTACTTC.

This rearrangement joins TRBV6-5 to TRBJ2-3; TRBD1 is a possible D gene (5 bases). CDR3 size: 13 residues. The germline gives CDR1 MNHEY, CDR2 SVGAGI. The V end lost 5 bases, the J end lost 2 bases, and 8 bases lay between the germline ends. The CDR3 region is CASSGHATDTQYF. CDR3 nucleotide sequence: TGTGCCAGCAGTGGACACGCCACAGATACGCAGTATTTT.

This clone was recorded many times. This chain connects TRBV4-1 to TRBJ2-1, with 9 bases aligning to TRBD2. Per germline, CDR1 MGHRA and CDR2 YSYEKL. With 6 bases clipped from V and 0 bases from J, the junction kept 3 bases outside the gene matches. CDR3 size: 15 residues. For the CDR3, the DNA is TGCGCCAGCAGGTTTAGCGGGAGCTCCTACAATGAGCAGTTCTTC. It translates to CASRFSGSSYNEQFF.

This clone occurred once. DNA of the CDR3: TGTGCCAGCACCCGATTCGGACTAGCGGGAGGTGGTGAGCAGTACTTC. Its protein product is CASTRFGLAGGGEQYF. The chain carries TRBV28 and TRBJ2-7; TRBD2 agrees at 14 bases. The CDR3 runs 16 residues. V lost 7 bases, J lost 7 bases, and 12 bases stayed unmatched. Per the germline V gene, CDR1 is MDHEN and CDR2 is SYDVKM.

As for this clone: This likely traces to a read error, being one base from a far larger clone. The sample carries other DNA sequences with the same CDR3. The rearrangement links TRBV7-2 to TRBJ1-2; no clear D gene. The germline V gene encodes CDR1 SGHTA and CDR2 FQGNSA. The length of the CDR3 is 14 residues. The CDR3 is CASSLVLRDSGYTF. The CDR3 DNA reads TGCGCCAGCAGCTTAGTGTTAAGGGATAGTGGCTACACCTTC.

This chain joins TRBV2 and TRBJ2-2; 9 bases are shared with TRBD2. From germline, CDR1 is SNHLY and CDR2 FYNNEI. The CDR3 has 15 amino acids. Unmatched junction bases numbered 5, after V lost 5 bases and J lost 4 bases. The CDR3 loop is CASSWDSGGTGELFF. The CDR3, as DNA: TGTGCCAGCAGTTGGGATAGCGGGGGCACCGGGGAGCTGTTTTTT. The full variable domain, with the rest looked up from reference TRBV2 and TRBJ2-2, is EPEVTQTPSHQVTQMGQEVILRCVPISNHLYFYWYRQILGQKVEFLVSFYNNEISEKSEIFDDQFSVERPDGSNFTLKIRSTKLEDSAMYFCASSWDSGGTGELFFGEGSRLTVL.

The rearrangement joins TRBV19 to TRBJ2-5, with 8 bases fitting TRBD1. Germline V gene lookup returns CDR1 LNHDA and CDR2 SQIVND (reference sequence). This CDR3 is built from 17 residues. The J segment lost 5 bases and the V segment lost 5 bases, leaving 16 bases of the junction unmatched. The CDR3 loop is CASSPRFGQGMLETQYF. The CDR3 nucleotides are TGTGCCAGTAGTCCGCGATTTGGACAGGGTATGTTGGAGACCCAGTACTTC.

This clone was recorded once. The rearrangement links TRBV7-9 to TRBJ2-1, with 7 bases aligning to TRBD2. Germline V gene data show CDR1 as SEHNR and CDR2 as FQNEAQ (reference sequence). The junction had 11 bases not matched to a gene; V was cut back by 1 base and J by 5 bases. There are 17 residues in the CDR3. This CDR3 is CASSLDPGLADNNEQFF. The CDR3 DNA reads TGTGCCAGCAGCTTAGACCCGGGGCTAGCGGACAACAATGAGCAGTTCTTC.